A single sample gave rise to the 8 T cell receptor beta chains below, sequenced in a study of beta chain features in type 1 diabetes. Isolated RNA was reverse transcribed in full, so expressed TCRB transcripts were sequenced. Assay used: immunoSEQ multiplex PCR; TCRdb lists only in-frame clones, some missing. The sample consists of about 220,000 clones, approximately 11% of them appearing once. Sequences were obtained from central memory CD4+ T cells from blood. Source of these receptors: a man aged 18 to 29 in good health.

The chain couples TRBV27 to TRBJ1-2; 7 bases are a match to TRBD1. Losses at the gene ends were 7 bases for V and 4 bases for J; bases not matched to a gene: 9. Germline V gives CDR1 MNHEY, CDR2 SMNVEV (reference sequence). The CDR3 consists of 14 residues. For the CDR3, the DNA is TGTGCCAGCAAATCCGCGGACAGGATCTATGGCTACACCTTC. Translating it yields CASKSADRIYGYTF.

This clone has just a few counts. The chain joins TRBV29-1 to TRBJ2-3; D gene ambiguous. This CDR3 has 12 residues. The germline CDR1 and CDR2 sequences are SQVTM and ANQGSEA. V was cut by 4 bases and J by 2 bases, with 7 bases left in between. CDR3 bases: TGCAGCGTTGTGGGTCCCACAGATACGCAGTATTTT. This translates into CSVVGPTDTQYF.

The J gene is TRBJ2-3, the V gene TRBV15, with D tentatively TRBD1 (6 bases). Germline V gene lookup returns CDR1 LNHNV and CDR2 YYDKDF (reference sequence). The CDR3 is made up of 16 amino acids. V gave up 0 bases and J gave up 0 bases, with 10 bases separating them. For the CDR3, the DNA is TGTGCCACCAGCAGAGAGAACAGGGCCAGCACAGATACGCAGTATTTT. Its protein product is CATSRENRASTDTQYF.

V gene TRBV6-6 combines with J gene TRBJ2-7, with 10 bases fitting TRBD1. Germline CDR1 and CDR2: MNHNY and SVGAGI (reference sequence). The CDR3 is 14 amino acids. V shed 10 bases and J 4 bases; nucleotides not matched to a gene: 10. CDR3 nucleotides: TGTGCCACCTCTGGGTGGGACAGGGGTTACGAGCAGTACTTC. Translated, it gives CATSGWDRGYEQYF.

This clone was seen only a few times. The gene calls are TRBV4-1 and TRBJ1-5; D is unresolved. Germline CDR1 and CDR2: MGHRA and YSYEKL. V lost 0 bases, J lost 9 bases, and 6 bases lay in between. The CDR3 length is 12 residues. The CDR3 is CASSQDKGPQHF. The CDR3 nucleotides read TGCGCCAGCAGCCAAGATAAAGGGCCCCAGCATTTT.

This clone was seen only a few times. Here the CDR3 reads CAWSRNHGETQYF. The CDR3 DNA reads as TGTGCCTGGAGTAGAAACCATGGGGAGACCCAGTACTTC. This chain uses TRBV30 with TRBJ2-5; D remains unclear. The CDR3 is 13 amino acids. V dropped 2 bases and J dropped 5 bases, with 12 bases sitting between them. Per germline, CDR1 GTSNPN and CDR2 SVGIG (reference sequence).

This clone was found a few times. The V and J genes are TRBV18 and TRBJ2-7; TRBD1 matches at 8 bases. CDR1 KGHSH and CDR2 LQKENI come from the germline V gene. CDR3 size: 15 residues. V gave up 2 bases and J gave up 6 bases; unmatched junction bases: 9. The CDR3 sequence: CASSPAGQVNREQYF. As DNA, the CDR3 is TGTGCCAGCTCACCAGCGGGACAGGTTAATCGCGAGCAGTACTTC.

This clone was found a few times. V usage is TRBV6-5 and J usage is TRBJ1-2; 9 nucleotides agree with TRBD1. From germline, CDR1 is MNHEY and CDR2 SVGAGI. Trimming cost V 6 bases and J 8 bases; bases outside gene matches: 7. The CDR3 spans 13 residues. CDR3 region: CASRQQGADGYTF. The DNA of the CDR3 is TGTGCCAGCAGGCAACAGGGGGCAGACGGCTACACCTTC.